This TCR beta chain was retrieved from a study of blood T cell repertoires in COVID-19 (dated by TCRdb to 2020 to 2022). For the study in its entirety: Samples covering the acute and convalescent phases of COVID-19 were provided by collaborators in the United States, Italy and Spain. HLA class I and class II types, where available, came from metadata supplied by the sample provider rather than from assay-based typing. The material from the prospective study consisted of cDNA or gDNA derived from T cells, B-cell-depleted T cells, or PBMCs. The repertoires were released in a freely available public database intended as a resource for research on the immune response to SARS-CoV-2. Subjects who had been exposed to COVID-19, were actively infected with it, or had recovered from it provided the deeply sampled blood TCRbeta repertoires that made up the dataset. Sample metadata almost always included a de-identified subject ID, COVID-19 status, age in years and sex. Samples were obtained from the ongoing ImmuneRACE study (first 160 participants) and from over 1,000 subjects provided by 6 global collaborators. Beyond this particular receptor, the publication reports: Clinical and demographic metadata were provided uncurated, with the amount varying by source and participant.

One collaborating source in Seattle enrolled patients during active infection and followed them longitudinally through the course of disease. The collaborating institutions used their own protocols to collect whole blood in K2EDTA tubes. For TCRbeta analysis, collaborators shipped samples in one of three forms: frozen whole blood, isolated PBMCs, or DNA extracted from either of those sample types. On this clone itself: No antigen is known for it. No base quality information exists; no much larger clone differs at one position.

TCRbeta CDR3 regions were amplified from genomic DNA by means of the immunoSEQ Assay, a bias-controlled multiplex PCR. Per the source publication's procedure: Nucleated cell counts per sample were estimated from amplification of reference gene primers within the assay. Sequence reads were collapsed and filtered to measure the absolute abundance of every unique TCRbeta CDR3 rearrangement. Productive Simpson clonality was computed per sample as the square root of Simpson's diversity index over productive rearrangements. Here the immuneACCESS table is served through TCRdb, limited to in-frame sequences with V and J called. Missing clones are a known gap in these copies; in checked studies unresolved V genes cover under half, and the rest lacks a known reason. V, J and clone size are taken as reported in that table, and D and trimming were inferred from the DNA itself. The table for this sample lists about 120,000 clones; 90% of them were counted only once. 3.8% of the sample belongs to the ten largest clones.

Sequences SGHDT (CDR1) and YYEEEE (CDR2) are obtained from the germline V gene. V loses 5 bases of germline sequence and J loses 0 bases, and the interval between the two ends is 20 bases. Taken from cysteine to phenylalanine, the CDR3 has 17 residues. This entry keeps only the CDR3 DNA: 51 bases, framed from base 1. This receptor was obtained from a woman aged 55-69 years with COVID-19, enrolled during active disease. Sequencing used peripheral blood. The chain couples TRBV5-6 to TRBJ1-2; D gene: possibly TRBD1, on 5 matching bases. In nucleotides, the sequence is TGTGCCAGCAGTGAGATAGGGGAAAGATTCTCTAACTATGGCTACACCTTC. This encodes CASSEIGERFSNYGYTF.